The T cell receptor (beta chain) described here comes from a study of T cells in Graves' hyperthyroidism and ophthalmopathy. Study-level background: Specimen type is peripheral blood, collected at initial diagnosis prior to any treatment.

Exclusion followed for patients with uncontrolled infection, other autoimmune disease, pregnancy or lactation. What was amplified from RNA transcripts were TCR beta CDR3 regions. With the HTBI primer set, the TCR CDR3 went through a first round of RT-PCR. MiXCR, run by TCRdb on the multiplex PCR reads, gives a single entry per CDR3 protein. This sample carries about 350,000 distinct CDR3 sequences, around 15% of them seen once, and the ten largest clones take about 21%. This clonotype was counted ten times or more. From germline, CDR1 is LGHDT and CDR2 YNNKEL (reference sequence). This CDR3 region has 16 residues. V lost 0 bases, J lost 2 bases, and 4 bases stayed unmatched.

The rearrangement uses TRBV3-1 and TRBJ2-5; 9 nucleotides line up with TRBD1. The origin of this receptor is a woman in her sixties with Graves' ophthalmopathy. Sequenced material: blood. Here the CDR3 reads CASSQDNDRGQETQYF. As DNA, the CDR3 is TGTGCCAGCAGCCAAGATAACGACAGGGGGCAAGAGACCCAGTACTTC.